Presented here are 27 T cell receptor beta chains from one specimen sequenced in a study of T cells after yellow fever vaccination (dated by TCRdb to about 2019). To prepare the library, 5' RACE was applied. TCRdb lists the instrument as Illumina HiSeq 2500. The raw public data were reprocessed by TCRdb itself: fastp quality trimming at Q25, MiXCR clonotype calling, in-frame beta chains only. Merged by CDR3 protein, the rows form single entries marked with the most common genes and DNA. This sample holds around 500,000 distinct CDR3 sequences; roughly a fifth were observed only once. The ten largest account for around 17% of the sample. The sample's treatment or condition, from its label and the paper: live attenuated yellow fever vaccine strain. The specimen was PBMCs, collected around 3 weeks after the first yellow fever vaccination. Receptors originate from a man aged 18 to 35 who received the YFV17D yellow fever vaccine.

The J gene is TRBJ2-3, the V gene TRBV5-1; tentative D call: TRBD1 (5 bases). Deletions cut 3 bases from V and 2 bases from J, with 16 bases between. Germline V gene data show CDR1 as SGHRS and CDR2 as YFSETQ. The CDR3 is made up of 16 amino acids. The CDR3 coding sequence is TGCGCCAGCAGCTCCGACACAGGCGATCCCACAGATACGCAGTATTTT. It translates to CASSSDTGDPTDTQYF.

This clonotype showed up many times. The chain employs TRBV6-1 and TRBJ1-1; D gene unclear. Germline assignment: CDR1 MNHNS and CDR2 SASEGT. The CDR3 is made up of 14 amino acids. Deletions cut 6 bases from V and 4 bases from J, with 15 bases between. The CDR3 reads CASSPFFGGTEAFF. CDR3 nucleotide sequence: TGTGCCAGCAGCCCCTTCTTTGGCGGCACTGAAGCTTTCTTT.

A few counts support this clonotype. V gene TRBV5-6 combines with J gene TRBJ1-1; the match to TRBD1 covers 9 bases. Germline V gene lookup returns CDR1 SGHDT and CDR2 YYEEEE. V shed 3 bases and J 3 bases; nucleotides not matched to a gene: 9. This CDR3 contains 16 residues. CDR3 nucleotide sequence: TGTGCCAGCAGCTCGCTACCGGGACAGGGTGACACTGAAGCTTTCTTT. Translating gives CASSSLPGQGDTEAFF.

A few counts support this clonotype. The genes are TRBV5-1 and TRBJ2-7; D may be TRBD2 (6 bases). Trimming removed 0 bases from V and 3 bases from J, with 10 bases in between. Looked up from germline, CDR1 is SGHRS and CDR2 is YFSETQ. The CDR3 sequence is 14 residues long. CDR3 sequence reads: CASSLAGRDYEQYV. The CDR3 DNA sequence: TGCGCCAGCAGCTTGGCAGGGCGGGACTACGAGCAGTACGTC.

V gene TRBV5-1 combines with J gene TRBJ2-4; D call uncertain. Germline CDR1 is SGHRS and CDR2 is YFSETQ. The CDR3 has 14 residues. The ends were cut back, 0 bases at V and 8 bases at J, with 12 bases in the middle. The CDR3 coding sequence is TGCGCCAGCAGCTTGGGGTCTGTCCGGGACATTCAGTACTTC. Its protein product is CASSLGSVRDIQYF.

This clonotype came up a few times. This chain links TRBV20-1 with TRBJ1-2, with 7 bases fitting TRBD1. The CDR3 has 13 residues. The ends lost 5 bases at V and 2 bases at J; junction bases unmatched: 5. CDR1 and CDR2 (germline): DFQATT, SNEGSKA (reference sequence). Written as DNA, the CDR3 is TGCAGTGCTTATGGACAGGAGAACTATGGCTACACCTTC. It translates to CSAYGQENYGYTF.

The genes are TRBV2 and TRBJ1-5; maybe TRBD1 (6 bases). This CDR3 has 14 amino acids. The germline CDR1 and CDR2 sequences are SNHLY and FYNNEI. Between the trimmed V and J ends, which lost 2 bases and 4 bases, there was a span of 9 bases. As DNA, the CDR3 is TGTGCCAGCAGTGAACGGGGGCTGAATCAGCCCCAGCATTTT. This gives the protein CASSERGLNQPQHF.

This clonotype was observed many times. V is TRBV6-1 and J is TRBJ1-1; D unclear. The CDR3 runs 13 residues. V shed 2 bases and J shed 1 base, with 5 bases lying between them. Germline-derived CDR1 and CDR2 are MNHNS and SASEGT. CDR3 DNA: TGTGCCAGCAGTGAATCCGGGAACACTGAAGCTTTCTTT. Protein: CASSESGNTEAFF.

This clonotype was seen just once. The gene calls are TRBV18 and TRBJ1-1, with 9 bases aligning to TRBD1. This CDR3 is 16 amino acids long. Germline lookup yields CDR1 KGHSH and CDR2 LQKENI. The V segment lost 10 bases and the J segment 0 bases; nucleotides outside the gene matches: 12. CDR3 in amino acids: CATIEQGAAMNTEAFF. The CDR3 DNA is TGTGCCACAATCGAACAGGGGGCGGCTATGAACACTGAAGCTTTCTTT. Full variable domain (rest looked up from reference TRBV18 and TRBJ1-1): NAGVMQNPRHLVRRRGQEARLRCSPMKGHSHVYWYRQLPEEGLKFMVYLQKENIIDESGMPKERFSAEFPKEGPSILRIQQVVRGDSAAYFCATIEQGAAMNTEAFFGQGTRLTVV.

This clonotype was seen repeatedly, ten times or more. The chain combines TRBV7-8 with TRBJ2-3, with 7 nucleotides matching TRBD1. Unmatched junction bases numbered 10, after V lost 5 bases and J lost 2 bases. CDR1 and CDR2 from the germline V gene are SGHVS and FQNEAQ. The CDR3 runs 16 residues. This chain's CDR3 is CASSPGTDRVTDTQYF. The CDR3 DNA sequence: TGTGCCAGCAGCCCAGGGACAGATAGAGTCACAGATACGCAGTATTTT.

V usage is TRBV20-1 and J usage is TRBJ2-3; D is unresolved. CDR1 is DFQATT, CDR2 SNEGSKA, per germline (reference sequence). With 4 bases removed from V and 1 base from J, the gap between germline ends came to 6 bases. The CDR3 spans 12 residues. The CDR3 sequence is CSAKLGTDTQYF. For the CDR3, the DNA is TGCAGTGCTAAGCTGGGCACAGATACGCAGTATTTT.

This clonotype was counted a few times. The chain links TRBV12-3 or TRBV12-4 to TRBJ1-1; D call uncertain. This CDR3 region has 15 residues. V was pared by 1 base and J by 4 bases, with 13 bases between. The CDR3 is CASSLVWNRVTEAFF. CDR3 coding DNA: TGTGCCAGCAGTTTAGTGTGGAATAGAGTCACTGAAGCTTTCTTT.

This clonotype was counted a few times. The chain combines TRBV7-9 with TRBJ1-1; 10 bases agree with TRBD1. This CDR3 is 16 amino acids long. Per germline, CDR1 SEHNR and CDR2 FQNEAQ (reference sequence). Losses at the gene ends were 5 bases for V and 8 bases for J; bases not matched to a gene: 14. CDR3 sequence (DNA): TGTGCCAGCAGCATTCGACAGGGGGCTTCGTGGATAGAAGCTTTCTTT. This encodes CASSIRQGASWIEAFF. Full variable domain (missing parts from reference TRBV7-9 and TRBJ1-1): DTGVSQNPRHKITKRGQNVTFRCDPISEHNRLYWYRQTLGQGPEFLTYFQNEAQLEKSRLLSDRFSAERPKGSFSTLEIQRTEQGDSAMYLCASSIRQGASWIEAFFGQGTRLTVV.

About this clonotype itself: A much larger clone differs by one base, so this may be a read error. The rearrangement uses TRBV6-5 and TRBJ2-6; the D gene could be TRBD1 or TRBD2 (6 bases each). Germline V gives CDR1 MNHEY, CDR2 SVGAGI. The CDR3 is made up of 12 amino acids. CDR3 DNA sequence: TGTGCCAGCAGGACGGGGGCCAACGTCCCGACTTTC. Amino acids: CASRTGANVPTF.

The V call is TRBV5-5, the J call TRBJ1-2; no clear D gene. The germline gives CDR1 SGHKS, CDR2 YYEKEE (reference sequence). V was clipped by 4 bases and J by 1 base, with 17 bases between them. The CDR3 loop spans 16 amino acids. The CDR3 coding sequence is TGTGCCAGCAGCGGCCCCGGGAGGAGTCATAACTATGGCTACACCTTC. This sequence encodes CASSGPGRSHNYGYTF.

The chain uses TRBV25-1 and TRBJ2-3; TRBD1 aligns across 7 bases. CDR1 and CDR2 from the germline V gene are MGHDK and SYGVNS. With 10 bases clipped from V and 0 bases from J, the junction kept 16 bases outside the gene matches. This CDR3 comprises 17 residues. CDR3 amino acids: CANSYLPLQGSTDTQYF. DNA for the CDR3: TGTGCCAACTCATACCTACCCCTACAGGGGAGCACAGATACGCAGTATTTT.

This chain links TRBV20-1 with TRBJ2-3; D ambiguous. CDR3 length: 12 residues. The V and J ends lost 7 bases and 2 bases respectively, with 10 bases between them. Germline V lookup: CDR1 DFQATT, CDR2 SNEGSKA (reference sequence). The CDR3 protein is CSVPGPTDTQYF. The CDR3 DNA follows: TGCAGTGTTCCGGGCCCCACAGATACGCAGTATTTT.

This clonotype came up a few times. The V call is TRBV12-3 or TRBV12-4, the J call TRBJ2-5; 7 bases match TRBD1. V lost 5 bases, J lost 5 bases, and 14 bases stayed unmatched. The CDR3 totals 16 residues. This chain's CDR3 is CASSEPTATGDETQYF. The CDR3 bases are TGTGCCAGCAGTGAACCAACCGCCACAGGGGATGAGACCCAGTACTTC.

This clonotype was detected only a few times. The genes are TRBV5-1 and TRBJ2-2; 10 nucleotides line up with TRBD1. Per germline, CDR1 SGHRS and CDR2 YFSETQ. The CDR3 extends over 17 amino acids. J gave up 4 bases and V 0 bases, and 6 bases lay outside the gene matches. The CDR3 DNA is TGCGCCAGCAGCTTGGCCGGGACAGGGGCAGTCACCGGGGAGCTGTTTTTT. Amino acid sequence: CASSLAGTGAVTGELFF. The variable domain in full, completed from reference TRBV5-1 and TRBJ2-2, reads KAGVTQTPRYLIKTRGQQVTLSCSPISGHRSVSWYQQTPGQGLQFLFEYFSETQRNKGNFPGRFSGRQFSNSRSEMNVSTLELGDSALYLCASSLAGTGAVTGELFFGEGSRLTVL.

This clonotype was observed a handful of times. This chain connects TRBV10-3 to TRBJ1-4; 9 bases are shared with TRBD1. This CDR3 is 13 amino acids long. V dropped 8 bases and J dropped 5; count of bases not matched to a gene: 3. Germline lookup yields CDR1 ENHRY and CDR2 SYGVKD. CDR3 protein: CAIRGQGNEKLFF. In DNA, the CDR3 is TGTGCCATCCGAGGACAGGGGAATGAAAAACTGTTTTTT.

This clonotype has just a few counts. The rearrangement uses TRBV7-2 and TRBJ2-7; D call uncertain. Germline-derived CDR1 and CDR2 are SGHTA and FQGNSA. Trimming cost V 2 bases and J 1 base, with 12 bases left between them. This CDR3 has 15 residues. The CDR3 coding sequence is TGTGCCAGCAGCTTAAGCGCTTTCGGGTCCTACGAGCAGTACTTC. Protein: CASSLSAFGSYEQYF.

Only a few counts were recorded for this clonotype. The chain has TRBV12-3 or TRBV12-4 and TRBJ1-2; the match to TRBD1 covers 9 bases. After removal of 5 bases from V and 9 bases from J, the junction contained 7 bases not matched to a gene. CDR3 length: 13 residues. Here the CDR3 reads CASSPRTGVSYTF. The DNA for the CDR3 is TGTGCCAGCAGTCCGCGGACAGGGGTTAGCTACACCTTC.

This clonotype was found a few times. The chain recombines TRBV7-9 with TRBJ1-3; maybe TRBD1 (5 bases). The CDR3 loop spans 14 amino acids. V was shortened by 4 bases and J by 0 bases, with 7 bases between the two germline ends. The germline CDR1 and CDR2 sequences are SEHNR and FQNEAQ (reference sequence). The CDR3 nucleotides are TGTGCCAGCAGCTCCAGGGACTCTGGAAACACCATATATTTT. This translates into CASSSRDSGNTIYF.

The table lists this clonotype with many counts. The rearrangement links TRBV20-1 to TRBJ2-1; tentative D call: TRBD2 (6 bases). Trimming shortened V by 4 bases and J by 6 bases, and 22 bases separated the two germline ends. The germline V gene has CDR1 DFQATT and CDR2 SNEGSKA (reference sequence). This CDR3 contains 16 residues. Here the CDR3 reads CSANLRAGRASNEQFF. CDR3 bases: TGCAGTGCTAATCTAAGGGCGGGGAGAGCCTCCAATGAGCAGTTCTTC.

The chain carries TRBV7-6 and TRBJ1-1; D is possibly TRBD1 (5 bases). Looked up from germline, CDR1 is SGHVS and CDR2 is FNYEAQ. V shed 5 bases and J shed 10 bases, with 11 bases lying between them. The CDR3 spans 11 residues. DNA for the CDR3: TGTGCCAGCAGCCATTCCGGGGGAGCTTTCTTT. Translating it yields CASSHSGGAFF. Complete variable domain (other parts from reference TRBV7-6 and TRBJ1-1): GAGVSQSPRYKVTKRGQDVALRCDPISGHVSLYWYRQALGQGPEFLTYFNYEAQQDKSGLPNDRFSAERPEGSISTLTIQRTEQRDSAMYRCASSHSGGAFFGQGTRLTVV.

This clonotype was counted between two and nine times. The J gene is TRBJ2-5, the V gene TRBV5-1; 12 bases match TRBD1. V gave up 1 base and J gave up 4 bases; unmatched junction bases: 2. CDR1 and CDR2 (germline): SGHRS, YFSETQ. This CDR3 contains 15 residues. As DNA, the CDR3 is TGCGCCAGCAGCTTGTGGGACAGGGGGCTAGAGACCCAGTACTTC. Its protein product is CASSLWDRGLETQYF. Together with reference TRBV5-1 and TRBJ2-5, the CDR3 gives the full variable domain: KAGVTQTPRYLIKTRGQQVTLSCSPISGHRSVSWYQQTPGQGLQFLFEYFSETQRNKGNFPGRFSGRQFSNSRSEMNVSTLELGDSALYLCASSLWDRGLETQYFGPGTRLLVL.

This clonotype was detected only a few times. V and J are TRBV20-1 and TRBJ1-5; D gene unclear. This CDR3 has 14 residues. Germline CDR1 is DFQATT and CDR2 is SNEGSKA (reference sequence). With 3 bases removed from V and 1 base from J, the gap between germline ends came to 10 bases. The CDR3: CSASSTGSNQPQHF. CDR3 nucleotides: TGCAGTGCTAGCTCGACGGGAAGCAATCAGCCCCAGCATTTT.